The rows below give T cell receptor beta chains drawn from one sample of a study of blood T cells in healthy people across ages. TCRdb independently ran MiXCR on the 5' RACE reads; one entry per CDR3 protein. The sample records fewer than 950,000 distinct CDR3 sequences, 40% to 65% being singletons. Sequenced material: blood. These receptors originate from a man aged 80 or over in good health. Both conserved end residues are part of each CDR3.

v_call,cdr3_aa
TRBV9,CASSVVGLPTDTQYF
TRBV29-1,CSVALRWGEETQYF
TRBV5-1,CASSLGIGDYEQYF
TRBV12-3/TRBV12-4,CASTDREEAYEQYF
TRBV9,CASSVGAAKNIQYF
TRBV12-3/TRBV12-4,CASSFPLAVYNEQFF
TRBV20-1,CSAYSIPGTSGRAIHRYAYF
TRBV2,CASSERFPSGQPQHF
TRBV7-3,CASSQGPNYHEQYF
TRBV29-1,CSVEGATEAFF
TRBV20-1,CSARANRDRAHETQYF